The entry below gives a single T cell receptor beta chain sequence along with its context. The sample originates from a study of blood T cell repertoires in COVID-19. Clones were read by immunoSEQ multiplex PCR, and TCRdb kept only the in-frame ones, dropping some. The table records 250,000 to 350,000 clones, around 85% of them present only once. V lost 3 bases to trimming and J lost 8 bases, with 17 bases between them. The germline V gene encodes CDR1 SGHKS and CDR2 YYEKEE (reference sequence). The CDR3 extends over 14 amino acids. This chain links TRBV5-5 with TRBJ1-2, with TRBD1 as a possible D gene (5 bases). The TCR originated in a human donor with COVID-19, enrolled during active disease. The donor label of this sample is uncertain. Sample: peripheral blood. The CDR3 sequence is CASSSGLNSGGYTF. The DNA of the CDR3 is TGTGCCAGCAGCTCGGGACTCAACTCTGGGGGCTACACCTTC.